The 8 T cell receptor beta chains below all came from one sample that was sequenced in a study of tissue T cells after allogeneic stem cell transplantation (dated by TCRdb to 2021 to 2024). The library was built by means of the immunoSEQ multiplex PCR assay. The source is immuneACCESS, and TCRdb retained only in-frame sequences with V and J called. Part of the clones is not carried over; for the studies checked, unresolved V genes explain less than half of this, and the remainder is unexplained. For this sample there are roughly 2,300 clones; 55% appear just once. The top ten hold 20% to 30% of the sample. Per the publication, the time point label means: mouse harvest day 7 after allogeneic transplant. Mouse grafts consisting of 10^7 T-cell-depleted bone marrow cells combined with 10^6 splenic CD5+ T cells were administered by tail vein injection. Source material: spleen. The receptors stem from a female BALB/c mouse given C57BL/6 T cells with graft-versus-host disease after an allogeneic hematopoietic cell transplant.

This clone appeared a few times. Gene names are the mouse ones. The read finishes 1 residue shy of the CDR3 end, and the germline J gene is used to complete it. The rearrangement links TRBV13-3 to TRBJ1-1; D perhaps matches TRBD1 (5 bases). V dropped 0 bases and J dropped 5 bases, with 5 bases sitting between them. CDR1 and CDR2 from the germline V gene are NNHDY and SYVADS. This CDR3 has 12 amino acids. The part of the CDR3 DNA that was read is TGTGCCAGCAGTGATGCAGGGACAGAAGTCTTC. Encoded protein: CASSDAGTEVF. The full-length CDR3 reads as CASSDAGTEVFF.

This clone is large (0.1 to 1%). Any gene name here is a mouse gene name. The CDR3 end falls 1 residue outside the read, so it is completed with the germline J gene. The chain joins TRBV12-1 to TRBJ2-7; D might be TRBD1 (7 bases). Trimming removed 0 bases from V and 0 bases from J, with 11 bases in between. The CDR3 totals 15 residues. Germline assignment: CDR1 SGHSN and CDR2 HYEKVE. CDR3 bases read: TGTGCCAGCTCTCTCGAGGGGGCGAGCTCCTATGAACAGTAC. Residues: CASSLEGASSYEQY. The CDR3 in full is CASSLEGASSYEQYF.

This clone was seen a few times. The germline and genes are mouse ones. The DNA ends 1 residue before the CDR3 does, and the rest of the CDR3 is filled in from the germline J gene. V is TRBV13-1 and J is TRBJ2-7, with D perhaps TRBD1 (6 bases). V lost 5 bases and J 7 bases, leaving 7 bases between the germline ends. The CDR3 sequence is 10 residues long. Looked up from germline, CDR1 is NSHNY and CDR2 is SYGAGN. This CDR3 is CASRGTEQYF. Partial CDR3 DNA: TGTGCCAGCAGGGGGACAGAACAGTAC.

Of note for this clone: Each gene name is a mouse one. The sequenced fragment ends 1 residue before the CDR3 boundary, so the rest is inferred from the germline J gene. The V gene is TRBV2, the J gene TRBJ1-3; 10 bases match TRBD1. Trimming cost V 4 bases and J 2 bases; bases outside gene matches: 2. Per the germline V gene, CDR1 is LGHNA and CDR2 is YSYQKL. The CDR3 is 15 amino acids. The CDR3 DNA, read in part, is TGTGCCAGCAGCCTCGGGACAGGGGCTGGAAATACGCTCTAT. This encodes CASSLGTGAGNTLY. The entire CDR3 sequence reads CASSLGTGAGNTLYF.

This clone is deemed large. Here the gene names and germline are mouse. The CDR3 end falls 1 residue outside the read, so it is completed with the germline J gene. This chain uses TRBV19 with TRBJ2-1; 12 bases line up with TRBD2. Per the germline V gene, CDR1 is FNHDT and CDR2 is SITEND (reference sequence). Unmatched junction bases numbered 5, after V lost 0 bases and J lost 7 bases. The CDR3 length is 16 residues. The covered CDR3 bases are TGTGCCAGCAGTATAGGACTGGGGGGGCGAGGGGCTGAGCAGTTC. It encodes CASSIGLGGRGAEQF. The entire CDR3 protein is CASSIGLGGRGAEQFF. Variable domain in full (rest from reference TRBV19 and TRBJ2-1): GGIITQTPKFLIGQEGQKLTLKCQQNFNHDTMYWYRQDSGKGLRLIYYSITENDLQKGDLSEGYDASREKKSSFSLTVTSAQKNEMAVFLCASSIGLGGRGAEQFFGPGTRLTVL.

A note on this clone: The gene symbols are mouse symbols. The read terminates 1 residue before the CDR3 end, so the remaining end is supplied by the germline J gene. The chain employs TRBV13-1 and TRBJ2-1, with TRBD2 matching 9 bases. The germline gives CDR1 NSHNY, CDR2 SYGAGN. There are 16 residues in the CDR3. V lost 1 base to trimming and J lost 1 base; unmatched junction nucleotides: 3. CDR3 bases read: TGTGCCAGCAGTGATAGAGACTGGGGGAACTATGCTGAGCAGTTC. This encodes CASSDRDWGNYAEQF. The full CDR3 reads CASSDRDWGNYAEQFF.

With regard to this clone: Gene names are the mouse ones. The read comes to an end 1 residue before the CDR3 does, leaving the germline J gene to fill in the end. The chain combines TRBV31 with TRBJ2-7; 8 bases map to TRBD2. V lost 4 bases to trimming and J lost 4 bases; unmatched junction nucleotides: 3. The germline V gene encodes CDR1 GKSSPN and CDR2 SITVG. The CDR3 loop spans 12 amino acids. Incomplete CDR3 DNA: TGTGCCTGGAAACTGGGGGAATATGAACAGTAC. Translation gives CAWKLGEYEQY. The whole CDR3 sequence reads CAWKLGEYEQYF.

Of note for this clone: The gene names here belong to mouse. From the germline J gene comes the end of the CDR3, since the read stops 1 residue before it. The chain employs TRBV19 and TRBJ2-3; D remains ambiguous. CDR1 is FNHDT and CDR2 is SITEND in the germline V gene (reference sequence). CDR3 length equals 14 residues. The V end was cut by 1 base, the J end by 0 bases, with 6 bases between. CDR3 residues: CASSISRSAETLYF. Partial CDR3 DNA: TGTGCCAGCAGTATAAGCAGAAGTGCAGAAACGCTGTAT.